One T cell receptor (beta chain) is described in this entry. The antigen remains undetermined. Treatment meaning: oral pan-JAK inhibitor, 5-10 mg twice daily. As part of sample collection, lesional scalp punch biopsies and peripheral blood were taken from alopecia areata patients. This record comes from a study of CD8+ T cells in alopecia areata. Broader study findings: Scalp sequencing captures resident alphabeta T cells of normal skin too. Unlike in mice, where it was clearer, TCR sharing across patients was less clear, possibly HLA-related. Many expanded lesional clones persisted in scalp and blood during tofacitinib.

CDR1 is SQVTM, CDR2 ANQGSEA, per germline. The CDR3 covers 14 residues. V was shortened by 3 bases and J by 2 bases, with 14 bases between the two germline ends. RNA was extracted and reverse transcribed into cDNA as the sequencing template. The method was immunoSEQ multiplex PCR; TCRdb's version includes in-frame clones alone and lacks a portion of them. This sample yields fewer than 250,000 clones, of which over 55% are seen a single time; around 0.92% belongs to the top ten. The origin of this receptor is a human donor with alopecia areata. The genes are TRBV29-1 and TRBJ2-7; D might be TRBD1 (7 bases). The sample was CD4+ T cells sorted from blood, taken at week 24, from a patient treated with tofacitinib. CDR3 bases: TGCAGCGTTGATGCAGGGGGGCTGACCTACGAGCAGTACTTC. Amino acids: CSVDAGGLTYEQYF.